This TCR beta chain was sequenced during a study of blood T cell repertoires in COVID-19. Original data processing: Estimated nucleated cell counts came from reference gene primer amplification. Generated by immunoSEQ multiplex PCR, the TCRdb table keeps only in-frame clones and is missing some. From that table come the V and J calls and clone size; the DNA was used to work out D and trimming. The data show some 270,000 clones, about 87% seen once. Per the germline V gene, CDR1 is SGHRS and CDR2 is YFSETQ. This CDR3 is 14 amino acids long. V was cut by 4 bases and J by 2 bases, with 11 bases left in between. This clone has just a few counts. Donors were grouped by their self-reported clinical history.

The sequencing input was PBMCs or T cells enriched from blood (not recorded which). This clonotype was obtained from a woman aged 25 to 39 with acute COVID-19. The chain joins TRBV5-1 to TRBJ2-3; maybe TRBD1 (7 bases). CDR3 in DNA: TGCGCCAGCAGCCCAGGGGGGTACACAGATACGCAGTATTTT. Translation: CASSPGGYTDTQYF.